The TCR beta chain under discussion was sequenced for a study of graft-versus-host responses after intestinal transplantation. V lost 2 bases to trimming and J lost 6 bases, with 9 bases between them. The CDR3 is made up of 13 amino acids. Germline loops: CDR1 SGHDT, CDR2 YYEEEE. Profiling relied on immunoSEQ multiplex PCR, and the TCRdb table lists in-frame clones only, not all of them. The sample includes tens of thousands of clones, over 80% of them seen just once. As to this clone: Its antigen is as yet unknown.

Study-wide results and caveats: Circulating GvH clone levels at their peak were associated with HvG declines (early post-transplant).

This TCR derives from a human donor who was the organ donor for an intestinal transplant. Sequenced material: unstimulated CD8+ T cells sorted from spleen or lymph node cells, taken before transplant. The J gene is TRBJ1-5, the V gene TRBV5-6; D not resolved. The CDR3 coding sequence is TGTGCCAGCAGCTTAACTGGGAGTCAGCCCCAGCATTTT. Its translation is CASSLTGSQPQHF.